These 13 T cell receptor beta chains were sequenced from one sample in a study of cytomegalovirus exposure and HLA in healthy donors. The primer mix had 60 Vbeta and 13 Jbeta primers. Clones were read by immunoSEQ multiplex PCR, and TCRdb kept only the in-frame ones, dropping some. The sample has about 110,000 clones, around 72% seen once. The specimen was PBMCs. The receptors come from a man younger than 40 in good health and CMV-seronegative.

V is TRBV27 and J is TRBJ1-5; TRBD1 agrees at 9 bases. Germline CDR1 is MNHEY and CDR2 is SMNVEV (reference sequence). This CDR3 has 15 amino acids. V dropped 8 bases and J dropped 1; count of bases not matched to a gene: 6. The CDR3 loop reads CASSLQGASNQPQHF. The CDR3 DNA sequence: TGTGCCAGCTCTCTACAGGGGGCAAGCAATCAGCCCCAGCATTTT.

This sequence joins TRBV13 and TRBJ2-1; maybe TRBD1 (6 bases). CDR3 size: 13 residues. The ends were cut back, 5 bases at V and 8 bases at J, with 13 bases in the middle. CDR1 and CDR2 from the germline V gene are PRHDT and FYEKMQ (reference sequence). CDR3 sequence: CASSDPQGYEQFF. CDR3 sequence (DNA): TGTGCCAGCAGCGACCCACAGGGTTATGAGCAGTTCTTC.

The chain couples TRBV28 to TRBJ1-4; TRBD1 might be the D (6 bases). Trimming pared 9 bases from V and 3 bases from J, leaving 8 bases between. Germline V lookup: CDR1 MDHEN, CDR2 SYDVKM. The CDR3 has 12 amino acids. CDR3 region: CASGQPNEKLFF. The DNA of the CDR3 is TGTGCCAGTGGACAGCCTAATGAAAAACTGTTTTTT. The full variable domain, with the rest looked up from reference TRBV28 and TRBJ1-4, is DVKVTQSSRYLVKRTGEKVFLECVQDMDHENMFWYRQDPGLGLRLIYFSYDVKMKEKGDIPEGYSVSREKKERFSLILESASTNQTSMYLCASGQPNEKLFFGSGTQLSVL.

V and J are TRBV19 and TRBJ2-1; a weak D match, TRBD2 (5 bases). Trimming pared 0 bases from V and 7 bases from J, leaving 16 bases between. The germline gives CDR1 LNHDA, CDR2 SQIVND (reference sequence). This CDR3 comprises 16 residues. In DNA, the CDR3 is TGTGCCAGTAGTATAGATATACTAGGGCTGGGGAATGAGCAGTTCTTC. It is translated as CASSIDILGLGNEQFF.

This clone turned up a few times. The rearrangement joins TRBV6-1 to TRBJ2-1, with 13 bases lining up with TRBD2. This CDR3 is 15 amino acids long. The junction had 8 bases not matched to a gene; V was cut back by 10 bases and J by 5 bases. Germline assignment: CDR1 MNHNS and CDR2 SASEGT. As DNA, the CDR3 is TGTGCCATAAAATCCGGGACTAGCGGGGACAATGAGCAGTTCTTC. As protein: CAIKSGTSGDNEQFF.

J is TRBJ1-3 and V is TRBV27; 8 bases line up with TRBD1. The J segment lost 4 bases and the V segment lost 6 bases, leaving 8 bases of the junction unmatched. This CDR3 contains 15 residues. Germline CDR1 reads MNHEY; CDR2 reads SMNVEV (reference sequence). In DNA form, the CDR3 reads TGTGCCAGCAGCCGTCAGGGGGCGGGAGGAAACACCATATATTTT. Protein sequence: CASSRQGAGGNTIYF.

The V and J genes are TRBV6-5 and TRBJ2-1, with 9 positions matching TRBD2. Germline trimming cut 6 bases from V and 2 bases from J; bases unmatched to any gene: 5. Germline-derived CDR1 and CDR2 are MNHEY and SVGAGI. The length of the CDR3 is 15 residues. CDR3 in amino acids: CASRLSGGAYNEQFF. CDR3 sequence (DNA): TGTGCCAGCAGGCTTAGCGGGGGCGCCTACAATGAGCAGTTCTTC.

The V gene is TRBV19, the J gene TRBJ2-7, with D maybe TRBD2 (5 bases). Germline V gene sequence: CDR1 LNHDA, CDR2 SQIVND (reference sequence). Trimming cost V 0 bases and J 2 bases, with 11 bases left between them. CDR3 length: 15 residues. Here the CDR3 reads CASSIDLGEPYEQYF. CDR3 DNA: TGTGCCAGTAGTATAGATCTCGGGGAACCCTACGAGCAGTACTTC.

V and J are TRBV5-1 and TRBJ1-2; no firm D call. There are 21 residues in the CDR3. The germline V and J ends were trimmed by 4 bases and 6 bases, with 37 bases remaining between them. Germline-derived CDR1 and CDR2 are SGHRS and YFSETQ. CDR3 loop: CASSPSPGRDTLEYIRDGYTF. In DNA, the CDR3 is TGCGCCAGCAGCCCCAGCCCCGGACGGGATACCCTTGAATACATAAGGGATGGCTACACCTTC.

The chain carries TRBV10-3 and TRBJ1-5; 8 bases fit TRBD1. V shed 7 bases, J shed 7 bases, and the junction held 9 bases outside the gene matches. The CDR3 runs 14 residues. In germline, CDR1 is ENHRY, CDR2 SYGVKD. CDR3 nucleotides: TGTGCCATCAAGGGTGCAGGGGGCGACCAGCCCCAGCATTTT. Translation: CAIKGAGGDQPQHF.

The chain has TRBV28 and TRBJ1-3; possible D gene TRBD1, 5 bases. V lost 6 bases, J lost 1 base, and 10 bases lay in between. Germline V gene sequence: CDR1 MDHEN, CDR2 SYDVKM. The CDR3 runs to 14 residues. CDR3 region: CASRPTGSGNTIYF. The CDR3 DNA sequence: TGTGCCAGCAGACCTACAGGTTCTGGAAACACCATATATTTT.

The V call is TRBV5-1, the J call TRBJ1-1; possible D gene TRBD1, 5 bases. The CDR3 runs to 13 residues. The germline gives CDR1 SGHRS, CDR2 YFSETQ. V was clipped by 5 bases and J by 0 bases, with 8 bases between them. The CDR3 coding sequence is TGCGCCAGCAGGGACACCTTGAACACTGAAGCTTTCTTT. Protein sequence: CASRDTLNTEAFF. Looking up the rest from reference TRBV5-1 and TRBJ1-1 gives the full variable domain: KAGVTQTPRYLIKTRGQQVTLSCSPISGHRSVSWYQQTPGQGLQFLFEYFSETQRNKGNFPGRFSGRQFSNSRSEMNVSTLELGDSALYLCASRDTLNTEAFFGQGTRLTVV.

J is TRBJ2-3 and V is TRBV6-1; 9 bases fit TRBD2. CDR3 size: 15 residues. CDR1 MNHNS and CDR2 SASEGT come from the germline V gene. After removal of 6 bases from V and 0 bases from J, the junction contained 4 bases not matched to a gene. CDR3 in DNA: TGTGCCAGCAGCGTGACTAGCGGAAGCACAGATACGCAGTATTTT. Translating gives CASSVTSGSTDTQYF.